This T cell receptor (beta chain) is from a study of blood T cell repertoires in COVID-19. Method: immunoSEQ multiplex PCR; TCRdb's copy keeps in-frame clones and lacks some. The sample shows some 180,000 clones, less than 80% of them seen only once. The germline V gene has CDR1 SQVTM and CDR2 ANQGSEA. There are 14 residues in the CDR3. Losses at the gene ends were 6 bases for V and 7 bases for J; bases not matched to a gene: 14. The sequenced material came from peripheral blood. This clonotype originated in a man in his forties or fifties who had recovered from COVID-19. This sequence joins TRBV29-1 and TRBJ2-7; 8 bases map to TRBD1. The CDR3: CSVGGGQGNWEQYF. Here the CDR3 DNA reads TGCAGCGTAGGGGGAGGACAGGGAAATTGGGAGCAGTACTTC.